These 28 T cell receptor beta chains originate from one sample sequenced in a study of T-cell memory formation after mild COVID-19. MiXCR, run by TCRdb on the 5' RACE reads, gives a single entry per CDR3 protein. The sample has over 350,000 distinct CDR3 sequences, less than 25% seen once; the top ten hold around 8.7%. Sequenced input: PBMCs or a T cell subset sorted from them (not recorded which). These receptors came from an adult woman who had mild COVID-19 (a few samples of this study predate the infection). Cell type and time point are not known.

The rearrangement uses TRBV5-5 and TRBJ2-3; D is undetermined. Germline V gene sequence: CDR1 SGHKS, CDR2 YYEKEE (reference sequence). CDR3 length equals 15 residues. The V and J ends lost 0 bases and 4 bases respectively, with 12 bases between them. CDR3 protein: CASSLDPTVADTQYF. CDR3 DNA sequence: TGTGCCAGCAGCTTGGACCCTACGGTGGCAGATACGCAGTATTTT.

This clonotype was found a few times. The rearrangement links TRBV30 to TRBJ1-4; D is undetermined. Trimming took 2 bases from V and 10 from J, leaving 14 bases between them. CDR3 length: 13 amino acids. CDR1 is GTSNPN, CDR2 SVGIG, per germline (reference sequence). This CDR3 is CAWSRTHEGKLFF. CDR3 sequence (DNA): TGTGCCTGGAGTCGGACCCACGAGGGAAAACTGTTTTTT.

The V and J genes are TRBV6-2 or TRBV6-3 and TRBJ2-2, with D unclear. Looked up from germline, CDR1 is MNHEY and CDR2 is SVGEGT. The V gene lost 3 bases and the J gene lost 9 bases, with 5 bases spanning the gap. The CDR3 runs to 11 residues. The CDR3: CASSYNWELFF. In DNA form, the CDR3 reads TGTGCCAGCAGTTATAACTGGGAGCTGTTTTTT.

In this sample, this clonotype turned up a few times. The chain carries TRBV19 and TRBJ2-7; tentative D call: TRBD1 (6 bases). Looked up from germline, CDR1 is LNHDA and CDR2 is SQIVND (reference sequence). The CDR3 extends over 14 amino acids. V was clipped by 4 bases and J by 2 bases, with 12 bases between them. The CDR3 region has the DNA TGTGCCAGTAGTAGCCAGGGGCTACCCTACGAGCAGTACTTC. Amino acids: CASSSQGLPYEQYF. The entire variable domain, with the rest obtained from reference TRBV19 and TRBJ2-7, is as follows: DGGITQSPKYLFRKEGQNVTLSCEQNLNHDAMYWYRQDPGQGLRLIYYSQIVNDFQKGDIAEGYSVSREKKESFPLTVTSAQKNPTAFYLCASSSQGLPYEQYFGPGTRLTVT.

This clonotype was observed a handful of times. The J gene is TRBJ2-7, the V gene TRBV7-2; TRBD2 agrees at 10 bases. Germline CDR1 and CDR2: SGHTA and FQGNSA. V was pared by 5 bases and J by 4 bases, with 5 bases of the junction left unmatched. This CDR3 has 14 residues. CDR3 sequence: CASSHPGLAYEQYF. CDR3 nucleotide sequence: TGTGCCAGCAGCCACCCGGGACTAGCGTACGAGCAGTACTTC.

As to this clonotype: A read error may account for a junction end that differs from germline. CDR3 loop: CASSSGTAGGNSGYTF. In DNA, the CDR3 is TGTGCCAGCAGTTCCGGGACAGCCGGGGGAAACTCTGGCTACACCTTC. The chain carries TRBV2 and TRBJ1-2, with 7 nucleotides matching TRBD1. CDR1 SNHLY and CDR2 FYNNEI come from the germline V gene. The CDR3 loop spans 16 amino acids.

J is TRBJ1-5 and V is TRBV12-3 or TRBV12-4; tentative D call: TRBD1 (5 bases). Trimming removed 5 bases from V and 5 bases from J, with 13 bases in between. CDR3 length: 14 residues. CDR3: CASSMRGRDQPQHF. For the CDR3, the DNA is TGTGCCAGCAGTATGCGGGGGAGGGATCAGCCCCAGCATTTT.

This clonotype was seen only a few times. DNA for the CDR3: TGTGCCAGCAGCGACTTTTTAGATACGCAGTATTTT. Amino acid sequence: CASSDFLDTQYF. This chain joins TRBV7-6 and TRBJ2-3; D unresolved. Trimming left V 5 bases short and J 5 bases short, with 8 bases between. Germline lookup yields CDR1 SGHVS and CDR2 FNYEAQ. There are 12 residues in the CDR3.

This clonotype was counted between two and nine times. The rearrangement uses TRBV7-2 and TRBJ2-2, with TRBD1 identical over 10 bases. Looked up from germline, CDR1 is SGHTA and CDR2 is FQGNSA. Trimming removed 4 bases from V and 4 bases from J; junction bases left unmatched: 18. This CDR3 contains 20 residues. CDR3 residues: CASSSRGGGQGIFRTGELFF. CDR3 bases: TGTGCCAGCAGCTCCAGAGGGGGGGGACAGGGGATCTTTCGCACCGGGGAGCTGTTTTTT.

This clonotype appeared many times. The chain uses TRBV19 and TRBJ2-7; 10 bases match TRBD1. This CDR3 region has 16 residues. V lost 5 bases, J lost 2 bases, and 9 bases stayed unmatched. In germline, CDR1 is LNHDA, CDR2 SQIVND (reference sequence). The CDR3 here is CASSYSSGTGAYEQYF. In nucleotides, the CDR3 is TGTGCCAGTAGTTACTCCTCCGGGACAGGGGCCTACGAGCAGTACTTC. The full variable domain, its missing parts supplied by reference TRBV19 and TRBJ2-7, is DGGITQSPKYLFRKEGQNVTLSCEQNLNHDAMYWYRQDPGQGLRLIYYSQIVNDFQKGDIAEGYSVSREKKESFPLTVTSAQKNPTAFYLCASSYSSGTGAYEQYFGPGTRLTVT.

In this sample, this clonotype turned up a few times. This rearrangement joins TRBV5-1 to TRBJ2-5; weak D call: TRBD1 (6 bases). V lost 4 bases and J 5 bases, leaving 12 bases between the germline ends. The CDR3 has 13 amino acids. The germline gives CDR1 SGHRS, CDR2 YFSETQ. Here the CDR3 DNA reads TGCGCCAGCAGCCGACAGGTGGGGGAGACCCAGTACTTC. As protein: CASSRQVGETQYF. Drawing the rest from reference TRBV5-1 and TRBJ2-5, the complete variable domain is KAGVTQTPRYLIKTRGQQVTLSCSPISGHRSVSWYQQTPGQGLQFLFEYFSETQRNKGNFPGRFSGRQFSNSRSEMNVSTLELGDSALYLCASSRQVGETQYFGPGTRLLVL.

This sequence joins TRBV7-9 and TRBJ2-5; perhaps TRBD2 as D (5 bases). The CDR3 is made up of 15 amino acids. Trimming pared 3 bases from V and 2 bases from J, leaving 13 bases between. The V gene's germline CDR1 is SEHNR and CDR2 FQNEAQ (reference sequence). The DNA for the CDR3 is TGTGCCAGCAGCTTCCTCGGGAATGCTCAAGAGACCCAGTACTTC. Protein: CASSFLGNAQETQYF.

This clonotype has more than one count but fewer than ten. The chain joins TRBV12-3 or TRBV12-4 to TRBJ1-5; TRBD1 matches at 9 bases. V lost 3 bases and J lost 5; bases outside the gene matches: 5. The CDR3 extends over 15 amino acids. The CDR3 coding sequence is TGTGCCAGCAGTTTTGGGACAGGGAGTGATCAGCCCCAGCATTTT. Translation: CASSFGTGSDQPQHF.

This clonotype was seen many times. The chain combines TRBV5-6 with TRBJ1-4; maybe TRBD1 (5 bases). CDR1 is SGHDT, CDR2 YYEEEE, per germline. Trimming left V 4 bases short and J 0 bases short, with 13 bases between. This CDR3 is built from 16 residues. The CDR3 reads CASSRQGDTTNEKLFF. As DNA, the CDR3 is TGTGCCAGCAGCCGCCAGGGAGATACAACTAATGAAAAACTGTTTTTT.

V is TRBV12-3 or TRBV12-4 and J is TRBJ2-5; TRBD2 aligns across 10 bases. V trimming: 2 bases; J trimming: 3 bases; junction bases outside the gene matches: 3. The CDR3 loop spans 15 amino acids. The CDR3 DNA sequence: TGTGCCAGCAGTTTAAGGCTAGCGGGAGAAGAGACCCAGTACTTC. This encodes CASSLRLAGEETQYF.

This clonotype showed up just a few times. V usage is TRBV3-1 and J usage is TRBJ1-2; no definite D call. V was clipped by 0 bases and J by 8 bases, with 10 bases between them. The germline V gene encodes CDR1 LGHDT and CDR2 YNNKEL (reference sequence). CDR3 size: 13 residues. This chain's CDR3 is CASSQDLRAGYTF. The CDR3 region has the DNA TGTGCCAGCAGCCAAGATCTAAGGGCGGGCTACACCTTC.

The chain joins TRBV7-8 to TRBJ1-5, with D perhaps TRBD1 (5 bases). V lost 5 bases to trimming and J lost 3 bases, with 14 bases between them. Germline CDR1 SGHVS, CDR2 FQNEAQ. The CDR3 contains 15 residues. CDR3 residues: CASSPGGGTNQPQHF. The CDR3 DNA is TGTGCCAGCAGCCCCGGGGGGGGTACCAATCAGCCCCAGCATTTT.

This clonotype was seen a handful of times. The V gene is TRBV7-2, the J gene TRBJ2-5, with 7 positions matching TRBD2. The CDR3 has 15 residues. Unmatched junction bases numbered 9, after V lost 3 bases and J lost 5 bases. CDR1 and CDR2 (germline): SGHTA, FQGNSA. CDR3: CASSFLADGRETQYF. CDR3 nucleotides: TGTGCCAGCAGCTTTCTAGCGGACGGGAGGGAGACCCAGTACTTC.

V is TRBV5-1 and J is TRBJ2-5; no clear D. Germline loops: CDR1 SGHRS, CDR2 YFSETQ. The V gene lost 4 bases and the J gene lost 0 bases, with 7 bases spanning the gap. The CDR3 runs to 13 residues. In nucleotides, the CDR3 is TGCGCCAGCAGCACGTTTGACCAAGAGACCCAGTACTTC. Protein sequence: CASSTFDQETQYF.

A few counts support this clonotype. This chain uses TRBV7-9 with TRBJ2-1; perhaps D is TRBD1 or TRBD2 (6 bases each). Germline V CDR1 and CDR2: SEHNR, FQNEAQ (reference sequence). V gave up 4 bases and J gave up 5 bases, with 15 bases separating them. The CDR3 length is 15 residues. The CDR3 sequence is CASSSPRGVNNEQFF. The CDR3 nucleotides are TGTGCCAGCAGCTCCCCGAGGGGGGTTAACAATGAGCAGTTCTTC.

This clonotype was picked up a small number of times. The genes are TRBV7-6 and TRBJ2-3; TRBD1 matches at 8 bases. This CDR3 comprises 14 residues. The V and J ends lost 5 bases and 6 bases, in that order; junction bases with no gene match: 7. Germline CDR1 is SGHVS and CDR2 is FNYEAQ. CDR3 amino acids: CASSVNYRGDTQYF. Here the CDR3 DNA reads TGTGCCAGCAGCGTAAACTACAGGGGGGATACGCAGTATTTT. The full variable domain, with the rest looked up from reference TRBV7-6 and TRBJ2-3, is GAGVSQSPRYKVTKRGQDVALRCDPISGHVSLYWYRQALGQGPEFLTYFNYEAQQDKSGLPNDRFSAERPEGSISTLTIQRTEQRDSAMYRCASSVNYRGDTQYFGPGTRLTVL.

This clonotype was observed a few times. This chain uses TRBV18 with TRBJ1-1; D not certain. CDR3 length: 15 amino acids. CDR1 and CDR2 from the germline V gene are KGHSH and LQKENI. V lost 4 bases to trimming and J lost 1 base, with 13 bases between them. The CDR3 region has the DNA TGTGCCAGCTCACAGGCAGCTCGGGGGAACACTGAAGCTTTCTTT. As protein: CASSQAARGNTEAFF.

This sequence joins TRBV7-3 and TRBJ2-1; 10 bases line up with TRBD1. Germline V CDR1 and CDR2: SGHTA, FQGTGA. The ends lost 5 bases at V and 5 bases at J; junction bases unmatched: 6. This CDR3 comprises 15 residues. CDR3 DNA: TGTGCCAGCAGCCCCCGGACAGGGGGGAACAATGAGCAGTTCTTC. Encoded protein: CASSPRTGGNNEQFF.

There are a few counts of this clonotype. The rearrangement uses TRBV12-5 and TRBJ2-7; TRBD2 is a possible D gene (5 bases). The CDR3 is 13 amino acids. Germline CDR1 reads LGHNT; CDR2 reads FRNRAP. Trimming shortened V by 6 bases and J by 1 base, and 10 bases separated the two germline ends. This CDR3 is CASGVGKSYEQYF. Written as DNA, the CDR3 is TGTGCTAGTGGGGTCGGGAAATCCTACGAGCAGTACTTC.

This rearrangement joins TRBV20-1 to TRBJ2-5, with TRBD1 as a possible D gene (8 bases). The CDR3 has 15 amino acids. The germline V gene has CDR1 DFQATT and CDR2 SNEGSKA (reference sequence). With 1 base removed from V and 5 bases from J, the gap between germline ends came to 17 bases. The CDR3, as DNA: TGCAGTGCTAGAGCCGTCGGACAGGGAGGGGAGACCCAGTACTTC. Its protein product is CSARAVGQGGETQYF.

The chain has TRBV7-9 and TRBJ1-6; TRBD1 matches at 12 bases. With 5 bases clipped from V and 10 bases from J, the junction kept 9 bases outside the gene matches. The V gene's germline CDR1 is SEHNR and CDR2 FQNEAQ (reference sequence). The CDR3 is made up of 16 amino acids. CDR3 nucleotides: TGTGCCAGCAGCATAGGGACAGGGGGCGTAGGATCACCCCTCCACTTT. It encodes CASSIGTGGVGSPLHF.

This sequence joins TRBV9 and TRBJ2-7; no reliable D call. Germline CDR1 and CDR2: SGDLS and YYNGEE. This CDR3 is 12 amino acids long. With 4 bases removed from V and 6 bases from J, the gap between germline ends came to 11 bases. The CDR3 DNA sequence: TGTGCCAGCAGCTCCGAGTTTGGCGAGCAGTACTTC. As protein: CASSSEFGEQYF.

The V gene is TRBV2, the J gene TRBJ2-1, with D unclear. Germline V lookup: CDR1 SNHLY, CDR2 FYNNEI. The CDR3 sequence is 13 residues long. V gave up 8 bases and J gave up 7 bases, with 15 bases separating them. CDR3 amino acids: CASRPALANEQFF. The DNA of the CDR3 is TGTGCCAGCCGACCCGCATTGGCTAATGAGCAGTTCTTC.